Presented here are 17 T cell receptor beta chains from one specimen sequenced in a study of identical twins. TCRdb used MiXCR to reprocess the 5' RACE reads, holding one entry per CDR3 protein. The sample lists about 700,000 distinct CDR3 sequences, approximately 9% seen once, with 0.75% to 1% in the top ten. The same sample was also used in a study of yellow fever vaccine responses in identical twins.

The sample taken for sequencing was PBMCs. These receptor sequences come from a woman aged 18-29 years in good health.

This clonotype was seen a handful of times. This sequence joins TRBV5-6 and TRBJ2-5; D is uncertain. V lost 4 bases to trimming and J lost 1 base, with 11 bases between them. Per the germline V gene, CDR1 is SGHDT and CDR2 is YYEEEE. The CDR3 length is 14 residues. The DNA for the CDR3 is TGTGCCAGCAGCCCAGACACGATCCAAGAGACCCAGTACTTC. It yields the protein CASSPDTIQETQYF. The full variable domain, in which reference TRBV5-6 and TRBJ2-5 provide the parts outside the CDR3, is DAGVTQSPTHLIKTRGQQVTLRCSPKSGHDTVSWYQQALGQGPQFIFQYYEEEERQRGNFPDRFSGHQFPNYSSELNVNALLLGDSALYLCASSPDTIQETQYFGPGTRLLVL.

This chain joins TRBV3-1 and TRBJ2-1; 8 bases map to TRBD2. The CDR3 spans 14 residues. Germline V CDR1 and CDR2: LGHDT, YNNKEL (reference sequence). V was pared by 4 bases and J by 10 bases, with 9 bases of the junction left unmatched. CDR3 amino acids: CASSLTSGKREQFF. CDR3 nucleotides: TGTGCCAGCAGCCTTACTAGCGGTAAAAGGGAGCAGTTCTTC.

This clonotype occurred a few times. The chain recombines TRBV29-1 with TRBJ2-3; 9 nucleotides match TRBD2. This CDR3 has 14 amino acids. CDR1 is SQVTM, CDR2 ANQGSEA, per germline. The V and J ends lost 4 bases and 0 bases, in that order; junction bases with no gene match: 2. The CDR3: CSVAAGGSTDTQYF. Written as DNA, the CDR3 is TGCAGCGTTGCAGCGGGAGGTAGCACAGATACGCAGTATTTT.

This clonotype was counted many times. The rearrangement uses TRBV7-9 and TRBJ2-5; possibly TRBD1 or TRBD2 for D (5 bases each). V gave up 1 base and J gave up 5 bases, with 11 bases separating them. Per the germline V gene, CDR1 is SEHNR and CDR2 is FQNEAQ (reference sequence). This CDR3 region has 14 residues. CDR3 sequence: CASSLEVRDETQYF. The CDR3 coding sequence is TGTGCCAGCAGCTTAGAGGTCAGGGACGAGACCCAGTACTTC. The full variable domain, completed using reference TRBV7-9 and TRBJ2-5, is DTGVSQNPRHKITKRGQNVTFRCDPISEHNRLYWYRQTLGQGPEFLTYFQNEAQLEKSRLLSDRFSAERPKGSFSTLEIQRTEQGDSAMYLCASSLEVRDETQYFGPGTRLLVL.

The chain is built from TRBV11-2 and TRBJ2-1; the match to TRBD1 covers 8 bases. Trimming cost V 4 bases and J 7 bases; bases outside gene matches: 6. CDR1 is SGHAT, CDR2 FQNNGV, per germline. This CDR3 is built from 14 residues. CDR3 DNA sequence: TGTGCCAGCAGCTCCGGACAGGGCGGGAATGAGCAGTTCTTC. As protein: CASSSGQGGNEQFF.

The chain joins TRBV28 to TRBJ2-7, with a possible D match to TRBD1 (5 bases). CDR3 length: 16 amino acids. Germline V lookup: CDR1 MDHEN, CDR2 SYDVKM. V lost 5 bases, J lost 2 bases, and 19 bases lay in between. CDR3 in DNA: TGTGCCAGCAGTAGTCAAGGGGTCTTGGGGACCTACGAGCAGTACTTC. This codes for CASSSQGVLGTYEQYF.

In its sample, this clonotype was seen a few times. The chain is built from TRBV5-1 and TRBJ2-1, with TRBD2 matching 8 bases. Germline CDR1 and CDR2: SGHRS and YFSETQ. The CDR3 is 19 amino acids. V was pared by 0 bases and J by 0 bases, with 11 bases of the junction left unmatched. For the CDR3, the DNA is TGCGCCAGCAGCTTGGTGGGTCTAGCGGGCCAGATCTCCTACAATGAGCAGTTCTTC. Amino acid sequence: CASSLVGLAGQISYNEQFF.

For the CDR3, the DNA is TGTGCCACCAGCAGAGAGAGAGGGATCAATCAGCCCCAGCATTTT. Its translation is CATSRERGINQPQHF. This chain joins TRBV15 and TRBJ1-5; the D is unclear. Germline CDR1 LNHNV, CDR2 YYDKDF (reference sequence). The CDR3 runs 15 residues. V shed 0 bases and J shed 3 bases, with 9 bases lying between them.

This clonotype was counted a few times. The gene calls are TRBV7-6 and TRBJ2-7; D is unresolved. V was cut by 7 bases and J by 5 bases, with 15 bases left in between. Germline V gene data show CDR1 as SGHVS and CDR2 as FNYEAQ. The CDR3 is 13 amino acids. CDR3 nucleotide sequence: TGTGCCAGCATACCCCGGTTGAGCCACGAGCAGTACTTC. Protein: CASIPRLSHEQYF.

This clonotype was seen only a few times. This chain joins TRBV4-1 and TRBJ2-1; 9 bases fit TRBD2. The V segment lost 1 base and the J segment 2 bases; nucleotides outside the gene matches: 3. The length of the CDR3 is 16 residues. Germline values: CDR1 MGHRA, CDR2 YSYEKL. This CDR3 is CASSQGSGGTYNEQFF. In DNA form, the CDR3 reads TGCGCCAGCAGCCAAGGAAGCGGGGGGACCTACAATGAGCAGTTCTTC.

For this clonotype: Just one base apart from a much larger clone, this may be a read error. The gene calls are TRBV2 and TRBJ2-3; 14 bases agree with TRBD2. The germline V gene encodes CDR1 SNHLY and CDR2 FYNNEI. CDR3 length: 18 amino acids. The CDR3 sequence is CARSPGTSGGPWRDTQYF. The CDR3 DNA reads as TGTGCCCGCAGTCCCGGGACTAGCGGGGGACCTTGGCGAGATACGCAGTATTTT. The entire variable domain, with the rest obtained from reference TRBV2 and TRBJ2-3, is as follows: EPEVTQTPSHQVTQMGQEVILRCVPISNHLYFYWYRQILGQKVEFLVSFYNNEISEKSEIFDDQFSVERPDGSNFTLKIRSTKLEDSAMYFCARSPGTSGGPWRDTQYFGPGTRLTVL.

The chain has TRBV24-1 and TRBJ2-1, with TRBD1 matching over 7 bases. CDR1 and CDR2 (germline): KGHDR, SFDVKD. V dropped 2 bases and J dropped 9; count of bases not matched to a gene: 15. The CDR3 has 17 amino acids. CDR3 sequence (DNA): TGTGCCACCAGTGATTCCGGGACAACCAGGGGGACCATTGAGCAGTTCTTC. It specifies CATSDSGTTRGTIEQFF.

V and J are TRBV6-2 or TRBV6-3 and TRBJ2-6; D not resolved. Trimming took 7 bases from V and 0 from J, leaving 4 bases between them. CDR3 size: 13 residues. Germline values: CDR1 MNHEY, CDR2 SVGEGT. The CDR3 DNA reads as TGTGCCAGCATGCGCTCTGGGGCCAACGTCCTGACTTTC. Protein: CASMRSGANVLTF.

The chain combines TRBV7-9 with TRBJ2-5; 7 nucleotides match TRBD1. In germline, CDR1 is SEHNR, CDR2 FQNEAQ (reference sequence). The CDR3 consists of 16 residues. Trimming took 5 bases from V and 3 from J; bases not matched to a gene: 12. DNA for the CDR3: TGTGCCAGCAGCCACAAGATACAGGGGATGGAAGAGACCCAGTACTTC. Protein sequence: CASSHKIQGMEETQYF.

This chain joins TRBV7-2 and TRBJ2-7, with D possibly matching TRBD1 (5 bases). The V gene lost 5 bases and the J gene lost 4 bases, with 15 bases spanning the gap. The CDR3 loop spans 14 amino acids. Looked up from germline, CDR1 is SGHTA and CDR2 is FQGNSA. The CDR3 sequence: CASSLTRGAYEQYF. Written as DNA, the CDR3 is TGTGCCAGCAGCCTCACTCGTGGGGCTTACGAGCAGTACTTC.

This rearrangement joins TRBV6-1 to TRBJ2-1; 10 nucleotides match TRBD1. Germline values: CDR1 MNHNS, CDR2 SASEGT. The CDR3 has 16 amino acids. V dropped 6 bases and J dropped 4; count of bases not matched to a gene: 9. The CDR3 DNA follows: TGTGCCAGCAGAACTCCCGACAGGGGGCCTTACAATGAGCAGTTCTTC. Translated, it gives CASRTPDRGPYNEQFF.

This clonotype turned up a few times. CDR3 sequence: CASSRPGLASTDTQYF. CDR3 sequence (DNA): TGCGCCAGCAGCCGGCCCGGGCTAGCGAGCACAGATACGCAGTATTTT. The V and J genes are TRBV5-1 and TRBJ2-3; a possible D gene is TRBD2 (6 bases). CDR3 length equals 16 residues. V was cut by 4 bases and J by 0 bases, with 15 bases left in between. Germline assignment: CDR1 SGHRS and CDR2 YFSETQ.